This T cell receptor (beta chain) came from a study of blood T cell repertoires in COVID-19. Study context: Samples of COVID-19 (acute and convalescent) were obtained from the United States, Italy and Spain. PBMCs, B-cell-depleted T cells, or T cells provided the cDNA or gDNA that made up the material.

Study processing details: Scientists estimated how many nucleated cells there were by amplifying reference gene primers. Clones were sequenced by immunoSEQ multiplex PCR, and TCRdb holds only the in-frame ones, with some missing. V and J calls and clone size are copied from that table; D and trimming were computed from the DNA. The sample contains 260,000 or so clones, roughly 82% of which appear only once. With 7 bases removed from V and 3 bases from J, the gap between germline ends came to 6 bases. The CDR3 consists of 12 residues. Germline loops: CDR1 MNHEY, CDR2 SMNVEV (reference sequence). This clonotype was obtained from a woman aged 70-85 years with acute or convalescent COVID-19. The rearrangement joins TRBV27 to TRBJ2-2; D is perhaps TRBD2 (5 bases). Sequencing used peripheral blood. This CDR3 reads CASNGDTGELFF. CDR3 bases: TGTGCCAGCAACGGGGACACCGGGGAGCTGTTTTTT.